This section outlines one TCR beta chain sequence together with its context. Seattle patients were enrolled while actively infected and followed longitudinally. This specimen comes from a study of blood T cell repertoires in COVID-19. On the study more broadly: From the United States, Italy and Spain came samples of acute and convalescent COVID-19. Nucleic acid was either cDNA or gDNA, and it came from T cells, B-cell-depleted T cells, or PBMCs.

Here immunoSEQ multiplex PCR was the method, and the copy in TCRdb shows in-frame clones only, minus some. The table shows around 260,000 clones, with roughly 84% occurring only once. The germline CDR1 and CDR2 sequences are SGDLS and YYNGEE. V shed 3 bases and J shed 0 bases, with 13 bases lying between them. The length of the CDR3 is 16 residues. The origin of this receptor is a human donor with COVID-19, enrolled during active disease. The donor label of this sample is uncertain. Material for sequencing was peripheral blood. The chain carries TRBV9 and TRBJ1-3; D possibly corresponds to TRBD1 (5 bases). The DNA of the CDR3 is TGTGCCAGCAGCGACCTGACAGCCAACTCTGGAAACACCATATATTTT. Amino acids: CASSDLTANSGNTIYF.